These 10 T cell receptor beta chains originate from one sample sequenced in a study of T cells expressing NK-cell markers. TCRdb re-called the 5' RACE reads and shows each CDR3 protein once, DNA omitted. Seen in this sample are roughly 280,000 distinct CDR3 sequences; the ten most common clones hold about 0.4%. Sequencing used blood T cells: a sorted CD56 or NKG2C T cell subset, CD4+ or CD8+ T cells, or bulk PBMC T cells (not recorded which). These receptors were taken from a man between 18 and 35 years old in good health.

The chain employs TRBV7-6 and TRBJ2-6. This CDR3 is built from 15 residues. In germline, CDR1 is SGHVS, CDR2 FNYEAQ. The CDR3 sequence is CASSLGASGANVLTF.

The chain recombines TRBV6-2 or TRBV6-3 with TRBJ2-7. This CDR3 spans 12 amino acids. The germline V gene has CDR1 MNHEY and CDR2 SVGEGT. The CDR3 loop reads CASSYDSYEQYF.

The rearrangement links TRBV20-1 to TRBJ2-2; no DNA is available, so the TRBD1 call from TCRdb remains unchecked. CDR3 length: 16 residues. In germline, CDR1 is DFQATT, CDR2 SNEGSKA (reference sequence). CDR3 sequence reads: CSARAAGARFTGELFF.

This sequence joins TRBV12-3 or TRBV12-4 and TRBJ1-2; TCRdb's assignment of TRBD1 cannot be checked, as there is no DNA. This CDR3 has 14 amino acids. The CDR3 spells CASSLRGTSTGYTF.

V and J are TRBV12-3 or TRBV12-4 and TRBJ1-1; checking the TCRdb D call of TRBD1 is not possible without DNA. CDR3 length equals 14 residues. CDR3 amino acids: CASSGLGAHTEAFF.

V usage is TRBV7-2 and J usage is TRBJ1-1. The CDR3 extends over 12 amino acids. Per the germline V gene, CDR1 is SGHTA and CDR2 is FQGNSA. CDR3 loop: CASSFRSSGAFF.

The chain joins TRBV18 to TRBJ2-7; lacking DNA, the TRBD1 call made by TCRdb goes unchecked. Germline V lookup: CDR1 KGHSH, CDR2 LQKENI. There are 14 residues in the CDR3. The chain's CDR3 is CASSQRDRLYEQYF.

This sequence joins TRBV29-1 and TRBJ2-7; the D gene TCRdb calls, TRBD2, cannot be checked with no DNA. The CDR3 is 13 residues long. Germline V gene data show CDR1 as SQVTM and CDR2 as ANQGSEA. CDR3 protein: CSVAGLSAYEQYF.

V gene TRBV12-3 or TRBV12-4 combines with J gene TRBJ2-3. There are 13 residues in the CDR3. The CDR3 reads CASSLVERDTQYF.

The chain has TRBV29-1 and TRBJ2-5; the TRBD1 assignment by TCRdb is unverifiable without DNA. CDR3 length: 15 residues. Germline assignment: CDR1 SQVTM and CDR2 ANQGSEA. This CDR3 is CSVEGDPQHQETQYF.